This T cell receptor beta chain was identified in a study of T cells in Graves' hyperthyroidism and ophthalmopathy. RNA transcripts were the template for amplifying TCR beta CDR3 regions. TCR CDR3 regions were first amplified by RT-PCR with HTBI primers. TCRdb called the multiplex PCR reads again in MiXCR, with one record for every CDR3 protein. This sample carries 300,000 to 450,000 distinct CDR3 sequences, roughly 20% of them seen once, and the ten largest clones take roughly 15%. J lost 5 bases, V lost 2 bases, and 4 bases had no gene match. CDR1 and CDR2 from the germline V gene are MNHEY and SVGAGI. This CDR3 comprises 15 residues. Study results and limitations: Most thyroid clonotypes expanded above 0.001 appeared in blood too.

This clonotype appeared many times. What it binds is not known. Each ophthalmopathy patient scored at least 3 on the Clinical Activity Score and at least 4 on NOSPECS grade, with duration under 3 months. Material: blood. The origin of this receptor is a woman between 35 and 50 years old with Graves' ophthalmopathy. This rearrangement joins TRBV6-5 to TRBJ2-2; 8 bases match TRBD1. This chain's CDR3 is CASSYRTGGTGELFF. The CDR3 coding sequence is TGTGCCAGCAGTTACAGAACAGGGGGGACCGGGGAGCTGTTTTTT.